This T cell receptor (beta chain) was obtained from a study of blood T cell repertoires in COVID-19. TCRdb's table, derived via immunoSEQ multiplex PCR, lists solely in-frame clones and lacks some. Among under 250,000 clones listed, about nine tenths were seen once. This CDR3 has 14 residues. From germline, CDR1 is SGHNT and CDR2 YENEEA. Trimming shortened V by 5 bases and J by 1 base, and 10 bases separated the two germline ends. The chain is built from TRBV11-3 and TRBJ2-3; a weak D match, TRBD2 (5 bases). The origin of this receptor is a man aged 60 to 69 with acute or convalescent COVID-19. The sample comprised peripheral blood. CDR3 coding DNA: TGTGCCAGCAGCCCCGGAGGTCGCACAGATACGCAGTATTTT. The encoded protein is CASSPGGRTDTQYF.